This TCR beta chain was identified during a study of CD8+ T cells in alopecia areata (dated by TCRdb to about 2018). Context from the whole study: The treated patients took part in an open-label pilot trial in which moderate-to-severe alopecia areata was treated with oral tofacitinib at 5 to 10 mg twice daily. Patients received tofacitinib for 6 to 18 months and were then followed off drug for 6 months to check for delayed response and recurrence. Disease severity in treated patients was measured with the SALT score, which quantifies the percentage of affected scalp surface area. To study T cell clonal expansion in alopecia areata, the researchers applied high-throughput TCRbeta sequencing to both the C3H/HeJ mouse model and human patients. Human TCRbeta sequencing covered scalp tissue and sorted CD4+ and CD8+ peripheral blood T cells from patchy and totalis/universalis alopecia areata patients and healthy controls. Tofacitinib-treated patients had biopsies at baseline and at 4 and 24 weeks of treatment, with a later scalp biopsy in several patients. Clonality in the scalp was compared among normal scalp (n=4), patchy alopecia areata scalp (n=8), and alopecia totalis/universalis scalp (n=8). RNA came from the PAXgene miRNA kit for fixed scalp, the miRNeasy kit for PBMCs, and the RNeasy kit for mouse skin. Amplification of TCRbeta CDR3 regions was done by immunoSEQ multiplex PCR using 35 Vbeta forward primers and 13 Jbeta reverse primers.

CDR1 is given as MGHDK and CDR2 as SYGVNS, both from the germline V gene. Germline trimming amounts to 5 bases on V and 2 bases on J, with 4 as the count of junction bases outside the gene matches. The CDR3 numbers 15 residues from cysteine through phenylalanine. Of all the DNA, just the CDR3 is kept, 45 bases in frame from base 1. Concerning this clone itself: Its cognate antigen has yet to be identified. No quality values exist for individual bases; no much larger clone is one base distant.

To prepare the library, the immunoSEQ multiplex PCR assay was applied. RNA was extracted from all samples and reverse transcribed into cDNA as template for TCR sequencing. SuperScript III was used for first-strand cDNA synthesis, primed with a 2:1 mix of oligo-dT and random hexamers. Amplification bias was assessed with a synthetic immune receptor repertoire, and residual bias was removed computationally. Per the source publication's procedure: Raw reads were preprocessed to remove errors, and CDR3 was defined by IMGT conventions from the conserved cysteine to phenylalanine. To get clonality, Shannon entropy was normalized by log2 of the number of productive unique TCRs and the result was subtracted from 1. Whether each scalp clone was CD4 or CD8 was inferred by checking scalp TCRbeta sequences against the CD4 and CD8 repertoires from sorted blood. Not all clones reach the TCRdb copy of this immuneACCESS table, which keeps in-frame sequences only. Checked studies attribute under half of the gap to unresolved V genes and leave the rest unexplained. The D gene and trimming were derived from the DNA, and the V and J assignments and clone size from that table. For this sample there are approximately 120,000 clones; 61% appear just once. Around 5.7% of the sample is in the top ten clones.

What the study reported, not specific to this receptor: Unlike mouse skin, which is dominated by gammadelta T cells, normal human skin has resident alphabeta T cells that are also sequenced, and this complicates analysis of the scalp TCR repertoire. During tofacitinib treatment, many expanded lesional clones remained in scalp and blood, and this persistence may partly explain relapse after treatment is stopped. Tofacitinib significantly lowered scalp clonality and the number of expanded CD8+ clones among the top 100 scalp clones. Compared with mice, TCR sequences shared between patients were less clear, possibly partly because of HLA diversity across the patient population. Because the treated cohort was small and had only one nonresponder, larger studies are needed to examine links between baseline CD8+ expansion and response. Higher clonality and more expanded CD8+ clones were observed in lesional scalp than in normal scalp, particularly in alopecia totalis/universalis, a finding suggestive of antigenic drive.

The time point label corresponds to: around 4 weeks on oral tofacitinib. In light of the paper, this sample's treatment or condition label describes: oral pan-JAK inhibitor, 5-10 mg twice daily. Lesional scalp punch biopsies and peripheral blood were obtained from alopecia areata patients. PBMCs were separated by density centrifugation and stained for CD3, CD4 and CD8, after which CD4+ and CD8+ T cells were sorted on a FACSAria. The origin of this receptor is a human donor with alopecia areata. Recombination joined TRBV25-1 with TRBJ2-7, and TRBD2 matches 12 of the central bases. Material: CD4+ T cells sorted from blood, obtained at week 4, from a patient treated with tofacitinib. The CDR3: CASSPGLAGPYEQYF. Read as DNA, the sequence is TGTGCCAGCAGTCCCGGACTAGCGGGACCCTACGAGCAGTACTTC.